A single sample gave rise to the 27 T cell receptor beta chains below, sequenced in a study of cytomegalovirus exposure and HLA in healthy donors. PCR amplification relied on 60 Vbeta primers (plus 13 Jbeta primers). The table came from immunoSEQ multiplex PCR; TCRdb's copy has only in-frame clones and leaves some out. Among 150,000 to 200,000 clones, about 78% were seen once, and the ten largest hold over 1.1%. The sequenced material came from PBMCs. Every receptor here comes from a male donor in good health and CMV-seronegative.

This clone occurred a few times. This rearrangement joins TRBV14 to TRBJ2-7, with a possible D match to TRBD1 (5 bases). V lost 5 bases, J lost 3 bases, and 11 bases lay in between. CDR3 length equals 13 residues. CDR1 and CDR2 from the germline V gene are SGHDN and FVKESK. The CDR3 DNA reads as TGTGCCAGCAGCGTATCCCAGGGCTACGAGCAGTACTTC. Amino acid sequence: CASSVSQGYEQYF. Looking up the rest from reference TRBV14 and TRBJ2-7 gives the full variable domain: EAGVTQFPSHSVIEKGQTVTLRCDPISGHDNLYWYRRVMGKEIKFLLHFVKESKQDESGMPNNRFLAERTGGTYSTLKVQPAELEDSGVYFCASSVSQGYEQYFGPGTRLTVT.

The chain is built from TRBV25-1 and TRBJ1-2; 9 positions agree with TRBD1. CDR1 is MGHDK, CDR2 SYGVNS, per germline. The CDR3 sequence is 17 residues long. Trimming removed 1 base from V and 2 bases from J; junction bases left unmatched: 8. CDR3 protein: CASSESGNRGRNYGYTF. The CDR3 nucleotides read TGTGCCAGCAGTGAATCAGGGAACAGGGGGCGCAACTATGGCTACACCTTC.

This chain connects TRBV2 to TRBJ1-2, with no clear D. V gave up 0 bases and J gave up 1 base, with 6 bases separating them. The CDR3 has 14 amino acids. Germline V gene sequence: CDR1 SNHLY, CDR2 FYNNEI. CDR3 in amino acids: CASSEAPVNYGYTF. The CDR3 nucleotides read TGTGCCAGCAGTGAAGCGCCGGTTAACTATGGCTACACCTTC.

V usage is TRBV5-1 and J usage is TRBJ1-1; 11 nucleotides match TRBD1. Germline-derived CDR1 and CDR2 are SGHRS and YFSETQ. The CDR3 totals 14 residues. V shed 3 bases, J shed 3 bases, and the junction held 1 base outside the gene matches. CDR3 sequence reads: CASSSGQGDTEAFF. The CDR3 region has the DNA TGCGCCAGCAGCTCGGGACAGGGGGACACTGAAGCTTTCTTT. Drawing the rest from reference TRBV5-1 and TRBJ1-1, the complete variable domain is KAGVTQTPRYLIKTRGQQVTLSCSPISGHRSVSWYQQTPGQGLQFLFEYFSETQRNKGNFPGRFSGRQFSNSRSEMNVSTLELGDSALYLCASSSGQGDTEAFFGQGTRLTVV.

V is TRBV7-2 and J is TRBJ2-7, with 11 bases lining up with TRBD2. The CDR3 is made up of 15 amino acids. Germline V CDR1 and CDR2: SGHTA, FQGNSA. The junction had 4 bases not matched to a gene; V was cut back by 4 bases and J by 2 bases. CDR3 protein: CASSSGLAGTYEQYF. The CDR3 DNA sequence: TGTGCCAGCAGCTCAGGACTAGCGGGCACCTACGAGCAGTACTTC. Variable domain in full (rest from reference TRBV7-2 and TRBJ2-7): GAGVSQSPSNKVTEKGKDVELRCDPISGHTALYWYRQSLGQGLEFLIYFQGNSAPDKSGLPSDRFSAERTGGSVSTLTIQRTQQEDSAVYLCASSSGLAGTYEQYFGPGTRLTVT.

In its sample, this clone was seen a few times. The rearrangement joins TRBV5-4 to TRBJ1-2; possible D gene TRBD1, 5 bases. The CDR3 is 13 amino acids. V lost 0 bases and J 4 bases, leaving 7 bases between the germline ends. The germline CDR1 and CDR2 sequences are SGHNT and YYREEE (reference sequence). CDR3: CASSLGGGYGYTF. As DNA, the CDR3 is TGTGCCAGCAGCTTGGGGGGGGGCTATGGCTACACCTTC.

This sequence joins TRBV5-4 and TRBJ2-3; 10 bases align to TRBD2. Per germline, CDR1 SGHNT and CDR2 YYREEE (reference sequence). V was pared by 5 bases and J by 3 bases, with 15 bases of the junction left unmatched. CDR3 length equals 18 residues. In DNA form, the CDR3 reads TGTGCCAGCAGATTGAGGGGTCTAGCGGGGGCGGTGACAGATACGCAGTATTTT. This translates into CASRLRGLAGAVTDTQYF. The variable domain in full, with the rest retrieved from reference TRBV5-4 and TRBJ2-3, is ETGVTQSPTHLIKTRGQQVTLRCSSQSGHNTVSWYQQALGQGPQFIFQYYREEENGRGNFPPRFSGLQFPNYSSELNVNALELDDSALYLCASRLRGLAGAVTDTQYFGPGTRLTVL.

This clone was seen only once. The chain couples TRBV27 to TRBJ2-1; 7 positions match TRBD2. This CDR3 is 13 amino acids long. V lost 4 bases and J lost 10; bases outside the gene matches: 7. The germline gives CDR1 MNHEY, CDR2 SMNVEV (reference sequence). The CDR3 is CASSWTPGGEQFF. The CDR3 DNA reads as TGTGCCAGCAGTTGGACTCCCGGGGGGGAGCAGTTCTTC.

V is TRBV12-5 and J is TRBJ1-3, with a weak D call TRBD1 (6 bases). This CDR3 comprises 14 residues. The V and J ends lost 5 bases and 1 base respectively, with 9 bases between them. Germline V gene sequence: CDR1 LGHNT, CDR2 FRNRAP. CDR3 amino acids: CASGVTGSGNTIYF. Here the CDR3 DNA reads TGTGCTAGTGGTGTGACAGGTTCTGGAAACACCATATATTTT. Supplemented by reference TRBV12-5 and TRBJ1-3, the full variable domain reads DARVTQTPRHKVTEMGQEVTMRCQPILGHNTVFWYRQTMMQGLELLAYFRNRAPLDDSGMPKDRFSAEMPDATLATLKIQPSEPRDSAVYFCASGVTGSGNTIYFGEGSWLTVV.

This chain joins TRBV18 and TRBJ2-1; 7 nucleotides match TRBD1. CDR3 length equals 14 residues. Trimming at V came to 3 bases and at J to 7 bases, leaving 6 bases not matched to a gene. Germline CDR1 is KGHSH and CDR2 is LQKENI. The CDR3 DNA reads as TGTGCCAGCTCACCCGAGACAGGGCAAAATGAGCAGTTCTTC. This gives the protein CASSPETGQNEQFF.

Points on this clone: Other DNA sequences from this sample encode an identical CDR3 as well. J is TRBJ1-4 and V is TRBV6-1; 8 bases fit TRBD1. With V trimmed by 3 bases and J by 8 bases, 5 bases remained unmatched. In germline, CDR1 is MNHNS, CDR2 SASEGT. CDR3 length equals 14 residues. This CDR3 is CASSDRGLREKLFF. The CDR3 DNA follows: TGTGCCAGCAGTGACAGGGGGCTTCGGGAAAAACTGTTTTTT.

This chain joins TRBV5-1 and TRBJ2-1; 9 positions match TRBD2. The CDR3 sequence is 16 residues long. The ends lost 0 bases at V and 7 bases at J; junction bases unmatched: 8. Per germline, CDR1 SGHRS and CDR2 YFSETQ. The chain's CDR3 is CASSLALAGVINEQFF. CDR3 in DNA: TGCGCCAGCAGCTTGGCCTTAGCGGGAGTTATTAATGAGCAGTTCTTC.

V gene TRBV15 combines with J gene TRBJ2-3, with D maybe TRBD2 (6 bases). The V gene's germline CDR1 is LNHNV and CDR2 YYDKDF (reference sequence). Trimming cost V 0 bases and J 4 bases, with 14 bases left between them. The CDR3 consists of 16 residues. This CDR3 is CATSRDPGSGSDTQYF. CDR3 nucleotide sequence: TGTGCCACCAGCAGAGATCCCGGGAGTGGGTCAGATACGCAGTATTTT.

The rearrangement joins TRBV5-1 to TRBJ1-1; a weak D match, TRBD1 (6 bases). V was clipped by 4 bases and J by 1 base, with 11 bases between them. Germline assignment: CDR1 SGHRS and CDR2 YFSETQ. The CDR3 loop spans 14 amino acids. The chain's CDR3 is CASSTQTGNTEAFF. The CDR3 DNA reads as TGCGCCAGCAGCACCCAGACAGGGAACACTGAAGCTTTCTTT. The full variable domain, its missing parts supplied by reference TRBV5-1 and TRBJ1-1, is KAGVTQTPRYLIKTRGQQVTLSCSPISGHRSVSWYQQTPGQGLQFLFEYFSETQRNKGNFPGRFSGRQFSNSRSEMNVSTLELGDSALYLCASSTQTGNTEAFFGQGTRLTVV.

CDR3 in amino acids: CASSPVGGRRQGTQYF. CDR3 DNA: TGTGCCAGCAGCCCCGTAGGGGGTCGTCGCCAGGGGACCCAGTACTTC. The J gene is TRBJ2-5, the V gene TRBV11-2; D may be TRBD1 (6 bases). The ends were cut back, 5 bases at V and 7 bases at J, with 23 bases in the middle. The germline V gene has CDR1 SGHAT and CDR2 FQNNGV. CDR3 length equals 16 residues.

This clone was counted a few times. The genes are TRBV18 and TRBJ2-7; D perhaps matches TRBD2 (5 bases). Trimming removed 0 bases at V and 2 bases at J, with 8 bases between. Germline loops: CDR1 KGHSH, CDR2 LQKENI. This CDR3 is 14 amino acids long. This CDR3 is CASSPPGAAYEQYF. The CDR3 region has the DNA TGTGCCAGCTCACCACCGGGAGCTGCCTACGAGCAGTACTTC.

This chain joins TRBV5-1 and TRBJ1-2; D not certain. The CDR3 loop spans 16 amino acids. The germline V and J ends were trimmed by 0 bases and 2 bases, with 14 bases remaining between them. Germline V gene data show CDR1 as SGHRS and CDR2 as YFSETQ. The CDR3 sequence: CASSLDGMGPNYGYTF. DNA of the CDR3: TGCGCCAGCAGCTTGGACGGGATGGGCCCGAACTATGGCTACACCTTC.

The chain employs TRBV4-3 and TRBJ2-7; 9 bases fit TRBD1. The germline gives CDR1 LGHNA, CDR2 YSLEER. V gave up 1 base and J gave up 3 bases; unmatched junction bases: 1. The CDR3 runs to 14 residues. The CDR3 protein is CASSQGTGDYEQYF. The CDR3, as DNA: TGCGCCAGCAGCCAAGGGACAGGGGACTACGAGCAGTACTTC.

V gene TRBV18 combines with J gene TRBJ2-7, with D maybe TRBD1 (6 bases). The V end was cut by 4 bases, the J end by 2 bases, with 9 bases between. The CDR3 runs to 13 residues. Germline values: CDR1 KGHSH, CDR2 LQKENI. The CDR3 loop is CASSRDTTYEQYF. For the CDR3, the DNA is TGTGCCAGCTCACGGGACACAACCTACGAGCAGTACTTC.

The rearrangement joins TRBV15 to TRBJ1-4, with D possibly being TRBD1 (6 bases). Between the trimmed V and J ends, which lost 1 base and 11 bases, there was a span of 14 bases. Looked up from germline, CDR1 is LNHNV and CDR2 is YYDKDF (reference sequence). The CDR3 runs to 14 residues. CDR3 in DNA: TGTGCCACCAGCAGAGTCAGGGGAAAAGAGAAACTGTTTTTT. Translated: CATSRVRGKEKLFF.

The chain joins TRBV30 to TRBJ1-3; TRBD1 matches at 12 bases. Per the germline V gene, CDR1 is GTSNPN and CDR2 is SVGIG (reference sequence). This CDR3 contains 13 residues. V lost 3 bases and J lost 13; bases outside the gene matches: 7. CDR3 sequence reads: CAWRGDRGHGIYF. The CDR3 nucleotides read TGTGCCTGGAGAGGGGACAGGGGGCATGGTATATATTTT.

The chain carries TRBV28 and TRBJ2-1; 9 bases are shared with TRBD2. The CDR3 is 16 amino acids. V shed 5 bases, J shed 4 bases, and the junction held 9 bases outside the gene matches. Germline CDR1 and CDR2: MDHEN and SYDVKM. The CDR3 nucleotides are TGTGCCAGCAGTCCCAGCGGACTAGCGAGTTACAATGAGCAGTTCTTC. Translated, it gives CASSPSGLASYNEQFF.

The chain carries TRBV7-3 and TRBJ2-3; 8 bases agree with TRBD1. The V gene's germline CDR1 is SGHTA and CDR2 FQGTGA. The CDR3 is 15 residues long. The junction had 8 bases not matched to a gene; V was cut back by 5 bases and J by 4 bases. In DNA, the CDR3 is TGTGCCAGCAGCCAAGACAGGGGAAAGTCAGATACGCAGTATTTT. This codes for CASSQDRGKSDTQYF.

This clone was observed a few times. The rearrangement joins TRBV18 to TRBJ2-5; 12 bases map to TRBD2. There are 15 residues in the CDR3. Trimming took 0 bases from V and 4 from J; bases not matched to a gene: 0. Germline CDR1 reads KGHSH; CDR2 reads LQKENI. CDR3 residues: CASSPPLAGGETQYF. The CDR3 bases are TGTGCCAGCTCACCACCACTAGCGGGAGGAGAGACCCAGTACTTC.

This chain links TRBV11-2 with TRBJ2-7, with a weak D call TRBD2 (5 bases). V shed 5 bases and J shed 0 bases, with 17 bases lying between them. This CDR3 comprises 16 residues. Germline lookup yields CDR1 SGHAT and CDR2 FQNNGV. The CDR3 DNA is TGTGCCAGCAGCCCTACTGCGGGCGCACTCTCCTACGAGCAGTACTTC. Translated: CASSPTAGALSYEQYF.

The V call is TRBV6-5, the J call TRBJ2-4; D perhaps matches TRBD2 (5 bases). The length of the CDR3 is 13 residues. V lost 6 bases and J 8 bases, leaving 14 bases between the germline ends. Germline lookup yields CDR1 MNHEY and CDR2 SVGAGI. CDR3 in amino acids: CASSATSIDIQYF. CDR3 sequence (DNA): TGTGCCAGCAGCGCCACTAGTATAGACATTCAGTACTTC.

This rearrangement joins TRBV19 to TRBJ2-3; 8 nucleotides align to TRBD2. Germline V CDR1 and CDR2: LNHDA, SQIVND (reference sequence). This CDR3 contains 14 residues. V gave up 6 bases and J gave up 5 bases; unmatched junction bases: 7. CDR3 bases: TGTGCCAGTAGACTTAGCGGGGATCTAGATACGCAGTATTTT. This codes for CASRLSGDLDTQYF.